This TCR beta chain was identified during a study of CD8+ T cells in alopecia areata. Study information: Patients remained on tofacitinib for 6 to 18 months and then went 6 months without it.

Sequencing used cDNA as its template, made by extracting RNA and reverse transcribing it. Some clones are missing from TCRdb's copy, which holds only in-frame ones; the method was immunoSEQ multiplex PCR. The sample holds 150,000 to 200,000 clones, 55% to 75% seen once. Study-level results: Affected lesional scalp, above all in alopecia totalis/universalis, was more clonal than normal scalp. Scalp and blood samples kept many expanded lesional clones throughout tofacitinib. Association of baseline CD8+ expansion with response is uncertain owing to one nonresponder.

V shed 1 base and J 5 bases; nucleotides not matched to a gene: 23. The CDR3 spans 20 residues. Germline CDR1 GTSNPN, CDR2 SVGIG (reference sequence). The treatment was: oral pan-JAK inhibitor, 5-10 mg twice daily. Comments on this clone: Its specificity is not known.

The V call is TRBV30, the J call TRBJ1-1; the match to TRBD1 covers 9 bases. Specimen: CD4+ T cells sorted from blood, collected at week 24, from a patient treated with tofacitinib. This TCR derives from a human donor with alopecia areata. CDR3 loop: CAWSGGFRDRVEGKYTEAFF. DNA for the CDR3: TGTGCCTGGAGTGGCGGGTTTAGGGACAGGGTAGAAGGAAAGTATACTGAAGCTTTCTTT.